This T cell receptor beta chain was recorded in a study of CD8+CD57+ T cells in acquired aplastic anemia. On the study more broadly: Yields of DNA that came from sorted CD4+ and CD8+ cells averaged approximately 3.5 ug.

Genomic DNA, the template, was used for profiling of the TCR beta VDJ and CDR3. One entry per CDR3 protein, called by TCRdb with MiXCR from the reads. This table has 150,000 to 200,000 distinct CDR3 sequences, approximately 43% appearing once. The CDR3 contains 18 residues. The trim removed 5 bases at V and 4 bases at J, leaving 21 bases unmatched. From germline, CDR1 is SGHRS and CDR2 YFSETQ. Overall study results and limits: Patients and controls shared just under 30 CD8+ CDR3 sequences.

In this sample, this clonotype turned up a few times. Its antigen is still unknown. V usage is TRBV5-1 and J usage is TRBJ2-7, with 7 bases that match TRBD2. The sequence derives from a human donor in good health. Sequenced input: sorted CD4+, CD8+, or CD8+CD57+ T cells (not recorded which) from PBMCs. As DNA, the CDR3 is TGCGCCAGCAGGCCCGGCCCGCCCGGCGGGAGCAATATTTACGAGCAGTACTTC. It yields the protein CASRPGPPGGSNIYEQYF.